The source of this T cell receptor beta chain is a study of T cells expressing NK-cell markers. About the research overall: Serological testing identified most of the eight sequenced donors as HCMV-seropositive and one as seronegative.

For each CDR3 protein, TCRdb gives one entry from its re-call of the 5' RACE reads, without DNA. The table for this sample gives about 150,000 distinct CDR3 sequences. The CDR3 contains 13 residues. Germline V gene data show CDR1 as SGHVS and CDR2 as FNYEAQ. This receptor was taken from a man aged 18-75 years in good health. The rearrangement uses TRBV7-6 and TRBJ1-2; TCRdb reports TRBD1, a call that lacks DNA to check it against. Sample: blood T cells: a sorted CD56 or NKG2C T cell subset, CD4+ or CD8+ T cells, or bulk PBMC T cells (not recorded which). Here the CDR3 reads CASSSLGMGEDTF.